This T cell receptor (beta chain) was observed in a study of shared clonotypes between healthy human individuals. V was clipped by 4 bases and J by 4 bases; unmatched bases: 8. CDR3 size: 15 residues. CDR1 SGDLS and CDR2 YYNGEE come from the germline V gene. The method was immunoSEQ multiplex PCR; TCRdb's version includes in-frame clones alone and lacks a portion of them. The repertoire has over 2 million clones, 85% to 95% of them found once; the top ten carry 0.37%. For this clone: This sample also contains other DNA sequences that code for the same CDR3.

The chain combines TRBV9 with TRBJ2-1, with 7 bases lining up with TRBD2. This receptor was identified in a man younger than 35 in good health. Some clones in this sample may be carry-over from other donors' samples. The material sequenced was naive CD4+ T cells from PBMCs. Subset reported: CD45RA+ positively selected. For the CDR3, the DNA is TGTGCCAGCAGCCCTGGGGCTAGCGGATACAATGAGCAGTTCTTC. This translates into CASSPGASGYNEQFF. Based on the CDR3 plus reference TRBV9 and TRBJ2-1, the full variable domain is DSGVTQTPKHLITATGQRVTLRCSPRSGDLSVYWYQQSLDQGLQFLIQYYNGEERAKGNILERFSAQQFPDLHSELNLSSLELGDSALYFCASSPGASGYNEQFFGPGTRLTVL.